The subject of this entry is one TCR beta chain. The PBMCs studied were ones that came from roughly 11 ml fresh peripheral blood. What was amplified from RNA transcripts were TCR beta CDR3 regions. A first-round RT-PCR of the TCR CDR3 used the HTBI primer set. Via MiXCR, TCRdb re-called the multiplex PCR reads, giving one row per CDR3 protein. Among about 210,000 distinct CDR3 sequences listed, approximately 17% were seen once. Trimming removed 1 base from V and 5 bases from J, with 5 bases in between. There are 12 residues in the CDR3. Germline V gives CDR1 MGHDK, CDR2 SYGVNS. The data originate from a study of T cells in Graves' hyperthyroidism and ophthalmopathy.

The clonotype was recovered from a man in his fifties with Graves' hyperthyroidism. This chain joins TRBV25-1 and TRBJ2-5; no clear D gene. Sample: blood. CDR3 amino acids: CASSESIETQYF. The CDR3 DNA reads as TGTGCCAGCAGTGAATCAATCGAGACCCAGTACTTC.